Listed below are T cell receptor beta chains from one sample, sequenced in a study of blood T cell repertoires in COVID-19. The assay was immunoSEQ multiplex PCR, and TCRdb's table has in-frame clones only and misses some. The sample holds some 110,000 clones, 75% to 90% seen once. The sequenced material came from peripheral blood. These receptors all stem from a woman in her seventies with acute or convalescent COVID-19. Each CDR3 is given with its conserved first and last residue. The order of the fields is J gene, clone size, D gene, V gene, CDR3 protein, CDR3 DNA. The D gene is left open where the match is weak. Some rows mark clone size as missing; the rest say once, few, many or name a class of expanded clone.

>TRBJ2-7|once|TRBD2|TRBV2
CASSEGLEVNEQYF
TGTGCCAGCAGTGAGGGACTAGAAGTCAACGAGCAGTACTTC
>TRBJ2-1|few|NA|TRBV30
CAWGKDSVEQFF
TGTGCCTGGGGAAAAGACAGCGTTGAGCAGTTCTTC
>TRBJ2-5|NA|NA|TRBV2
CASIDYRSLAQYF
TGTGCCAGCATTGATTACAGGAGTCTGGCCCAGTACTTC
>TRBJ1-2|NA|NA|TRBV2
CASTIIGGGYTF
TGTGCCAGCACCATAATTGGAGGTGGCTACACCTTC
>TRBJ2-1|once|TRBD1|TRBV4-1
CASSQIPGQGSDEQFF
TGCGCCAGCAGCCAAATTCCGGGACAGGGGTCCGATGAGCAGTTCTTC
>TRBJ2-1|NA|NA|TRBV5-4
CASSLASRHEQFF
TGTGCCAGCAGCTTGGCCTCGCGCCATGAGCAGTTCTTC
>TRBJ1-2|NA|NA|TRBV29-1
CSVGVAGGHGYTF
TGCAGCGTTGGGGTTGCCGGTGGGCATGGCTACACCTTC
>TRBJ2-5|NA|NA|TRBV3-1/TRBV3-2
CASSQADSRQETQYF
TGTGCCAGCAGCCAGGCGGACTCACGGCAAGAGACCCAGTACTTC
>TRBJ2-1|NA|TRBD2|TRBV7-9
CASSVGLAAYSSYNEQFF
TGTGCCAGCAGCGTGGGACTAGCGGCTTATAGCTCCTACAATGAGCAGTTCTTC
>TRBJ2-1|NA|NA|TRBV2
CASSEEAAYNEQFF
TGTGCCAGCAGTGAGGAAGCGGCGTACAATGAGCAGTTCTTC
>TRBJ2-3|NA|NA|TRBV5-1
CASSGGAGLQDTQYF
TGCGCCAGCAGCGGAGGGGCCGGACTTCAAGATACGCAGTATTTT
>TRBJ1-1|NA|NA|TRBV12-5
CASGLRGLNTEAFF
TGTGCTAGTGGTTTGAGGGGTTTGAACACTGAAGCTTTCTTT
>TRBJ2-1|NA|NA|TRBV6-5
CASSPVSSYNEQFF
TGTGCCAGCAGCCCGGTAAGCTCCTACAATGAGCAGTTCTTC
>TRBJ1-4|NA|TRBD1|TRBV6-5
CASSLTGGLEKLFF
TGTGCCAGCAGTCTTACAGGGGGCTTGGAAAAACTGTTTTTT